This T cell receptor beta chain is drawn from a study of T-cell reconstitution after alpha-beta-depleted transplantation in children. For this clonotype: What it recognizes is unknown.

General study findings and limits: Expanded clones from the graft, numbering several hundred, reportedly supplied alpha-beta T cells about two months after transplant. Surviving recipient cells, namely T cells and thymic progenitors, were the source of high day-60 TCRbeta diversity in some patients.

Preparing the TCRbeta library involved the use of unique molecular identifiers. TCRdb used MiXCR to reprocess the PCR reads, holding one entry per CDR3 protein. The sample includes approximately 800,000 distinct CDR3 sequences, about 16% of them seen just once. The sequencing used PBMCs, mostly from graft donor cells, collected 360 days after TCRalphabeta/CD19-depleted stem cell transplant. The sequence came from a male patient between 10 and 17 years old who had a stem cell transplant for acute lymphoblastic leukemia, so the T cells may come from the graft donor.

CDR3 coding DNA: TGTGCCAGTAGTAATGGGGCTGAGCAGTTCTTC. Protein product: CASSNGAEQFF. The chain links TRBV19 to TRBJ2-1, with D possibly matching TRBD1 (5 bases). V lost 4 bases and J lost 9, with 7 bases in between. This CDR3 has 11 amino acids. Germline V gene data show CDR1 as LNHDA and CDR2 as SQIVND (reference sequence).